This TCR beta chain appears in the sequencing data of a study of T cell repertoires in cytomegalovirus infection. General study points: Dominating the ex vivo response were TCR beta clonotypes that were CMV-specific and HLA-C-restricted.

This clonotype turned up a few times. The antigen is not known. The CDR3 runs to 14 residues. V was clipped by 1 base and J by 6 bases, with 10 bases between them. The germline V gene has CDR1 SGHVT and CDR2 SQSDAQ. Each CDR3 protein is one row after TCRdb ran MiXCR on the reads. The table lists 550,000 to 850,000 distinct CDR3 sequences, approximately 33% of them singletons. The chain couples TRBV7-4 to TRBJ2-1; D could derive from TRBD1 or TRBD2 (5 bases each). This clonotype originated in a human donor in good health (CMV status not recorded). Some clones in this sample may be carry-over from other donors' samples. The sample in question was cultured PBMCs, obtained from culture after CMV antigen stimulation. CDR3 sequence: CASSLVGRINEQFF. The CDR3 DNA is TGTGCCAGCAGCTTAGTGGGACGGATCAATGAGCAGTTCTTC.